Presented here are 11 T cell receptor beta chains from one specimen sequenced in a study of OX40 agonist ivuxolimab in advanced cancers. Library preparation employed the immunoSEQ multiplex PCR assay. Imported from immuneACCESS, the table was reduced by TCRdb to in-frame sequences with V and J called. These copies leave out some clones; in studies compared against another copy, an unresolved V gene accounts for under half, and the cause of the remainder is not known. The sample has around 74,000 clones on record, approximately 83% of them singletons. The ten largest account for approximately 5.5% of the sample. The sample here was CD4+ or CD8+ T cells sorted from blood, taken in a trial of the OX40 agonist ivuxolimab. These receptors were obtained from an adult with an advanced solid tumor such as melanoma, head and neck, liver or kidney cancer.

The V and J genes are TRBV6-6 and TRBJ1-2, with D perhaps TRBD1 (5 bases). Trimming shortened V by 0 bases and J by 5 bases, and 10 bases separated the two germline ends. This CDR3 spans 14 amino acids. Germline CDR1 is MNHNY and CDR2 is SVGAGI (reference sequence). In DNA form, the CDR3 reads TGTGCCAGCAGTTACTCCCAGGGATGGTATGGCTACACCTTC. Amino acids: CASSYSQGWYGYTF.

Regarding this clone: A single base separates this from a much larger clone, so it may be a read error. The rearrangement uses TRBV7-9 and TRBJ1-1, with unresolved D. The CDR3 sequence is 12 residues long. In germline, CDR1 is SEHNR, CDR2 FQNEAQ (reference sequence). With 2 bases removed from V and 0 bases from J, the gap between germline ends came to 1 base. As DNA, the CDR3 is TGTGCCAGCAGCTTAATGAACACTGAAGCTTTCTTT. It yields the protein CASSLMNTEAFF.

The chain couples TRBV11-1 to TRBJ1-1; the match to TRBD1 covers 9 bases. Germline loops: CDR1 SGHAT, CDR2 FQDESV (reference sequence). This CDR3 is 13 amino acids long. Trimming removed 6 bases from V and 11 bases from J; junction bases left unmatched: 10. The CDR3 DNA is TGTGCCAGCAGTCCCACAGGGGGCGCCCGGGCTTTCTTT. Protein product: CASSPTGGARAFF.

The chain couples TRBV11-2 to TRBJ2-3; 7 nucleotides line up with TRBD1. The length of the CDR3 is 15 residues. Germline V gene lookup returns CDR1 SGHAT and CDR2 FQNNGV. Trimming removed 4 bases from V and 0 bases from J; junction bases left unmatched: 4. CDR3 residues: CASSSGQASTDTQYF. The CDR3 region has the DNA TGTGCCAGCAGCTCTGGACAGGCGAGCACAGATACGCAGTATTTT.

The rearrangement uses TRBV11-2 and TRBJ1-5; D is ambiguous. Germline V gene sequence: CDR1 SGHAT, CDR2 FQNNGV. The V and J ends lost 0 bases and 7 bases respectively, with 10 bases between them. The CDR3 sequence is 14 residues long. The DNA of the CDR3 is TGTGCCAGCAGCTTAGATTTTTTGGGACAGCCCCAGCATTTT. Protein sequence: CASSLDFLGQPQHF. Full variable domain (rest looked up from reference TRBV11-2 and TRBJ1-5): EAGVAQSPRYKIIEKRQSVAFWCNPISGHATLYWYQQILGQGPKLLIQFQNNGVVDDSQLPKDRFSAERLKGVDSTLKIQPAKLEDSAVYLCASSLDFLGQPQHFGDGTRLSIL.

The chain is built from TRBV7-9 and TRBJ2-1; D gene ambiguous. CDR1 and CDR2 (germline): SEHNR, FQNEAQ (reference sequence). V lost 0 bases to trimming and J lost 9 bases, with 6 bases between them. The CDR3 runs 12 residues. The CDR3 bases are TGTGCCAGCAGCTTAGCGTTGTCTGAGCAGTTCTTC. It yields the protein CASSLALSEQFF.

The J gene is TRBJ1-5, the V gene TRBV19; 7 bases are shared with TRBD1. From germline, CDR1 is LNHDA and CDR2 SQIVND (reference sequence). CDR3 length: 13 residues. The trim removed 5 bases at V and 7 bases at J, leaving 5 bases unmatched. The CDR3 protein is CASSYRGAQPQHF. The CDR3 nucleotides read TGTGCCAGTAGTTACAGGGGAGCGCAGCCCCAGCATTTT.

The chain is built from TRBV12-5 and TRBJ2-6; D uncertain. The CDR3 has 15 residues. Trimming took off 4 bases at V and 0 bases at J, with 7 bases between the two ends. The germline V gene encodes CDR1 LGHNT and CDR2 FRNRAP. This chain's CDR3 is CASGSDNSGANVLTF. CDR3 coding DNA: TGTGCTAGTGGTTCCGACAACTCTGGGGCCAACGTCCTGACTTTC.

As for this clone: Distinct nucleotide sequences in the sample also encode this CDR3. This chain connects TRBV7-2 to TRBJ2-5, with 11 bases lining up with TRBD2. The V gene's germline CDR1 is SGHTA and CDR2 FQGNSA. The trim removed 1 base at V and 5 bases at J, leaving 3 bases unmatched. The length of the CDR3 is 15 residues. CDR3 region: CASSLVSGRGETQYF. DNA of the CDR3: TGTGCCAGCAGCTTAGTTAGCGGGAGGGGGGAGACCCAGTACTTC. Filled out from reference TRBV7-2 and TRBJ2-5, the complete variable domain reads GAGVSQSPSNKVTEKGKDVELRCDPISGHTALYWYRQSLGQGLEFLIYFQGNSAPDKSGLPSDRFSAERTGGSVSTLTIQRTQQEDSAVYLCASSLVSGRGETQYFGPGTRLLVL.

The CDR3 sequence is CASSFVVGDHGYTF. The CDR3 region has the DNA TGTGCCAGCAGCTTTGTAGTGGGTGACCATGGCTACACCTTC. The chain has TRBV7-8 and TRBJ1-2; D call uncertain. CDR1 SGHVS and CDR2 FQNEAQ come from the germline V gene. This CDR3 is 14 amino acids long. The V and J ends lost 3 bases and 6 bases respectively, with 14 bases between them.

The CDR3 region is CASSFTMAQPQHF. The CDR3 DNA reads TGTGCCAGCAGCTTTACGATGGCTCAGCCCCAGCATTTT. The gene calls are TRBV5-6 and TRBJ1-5; D gene ambiguous. V was cut by 2 bases and J by 6 bases, with 9 bases left in between. The CDR3 sequence is 13 residues long. Germline V gene data show CDR1 as SGHDT and CDR2 as YYEEEE.